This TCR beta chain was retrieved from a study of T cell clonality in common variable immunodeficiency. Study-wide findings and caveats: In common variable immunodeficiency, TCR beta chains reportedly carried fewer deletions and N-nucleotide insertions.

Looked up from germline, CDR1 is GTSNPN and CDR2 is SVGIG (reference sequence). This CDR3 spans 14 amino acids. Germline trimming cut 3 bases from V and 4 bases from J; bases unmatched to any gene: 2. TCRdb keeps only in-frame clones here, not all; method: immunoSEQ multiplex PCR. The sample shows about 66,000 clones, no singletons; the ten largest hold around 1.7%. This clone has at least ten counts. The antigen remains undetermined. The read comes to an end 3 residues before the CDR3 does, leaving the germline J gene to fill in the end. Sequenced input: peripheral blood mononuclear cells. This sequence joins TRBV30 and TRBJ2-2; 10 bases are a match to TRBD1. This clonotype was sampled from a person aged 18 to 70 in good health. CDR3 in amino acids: CAWRGDRGTGELFF. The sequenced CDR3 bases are TGTGCCTGGAGGGGGGACAGGGGCACCGGGGAG.